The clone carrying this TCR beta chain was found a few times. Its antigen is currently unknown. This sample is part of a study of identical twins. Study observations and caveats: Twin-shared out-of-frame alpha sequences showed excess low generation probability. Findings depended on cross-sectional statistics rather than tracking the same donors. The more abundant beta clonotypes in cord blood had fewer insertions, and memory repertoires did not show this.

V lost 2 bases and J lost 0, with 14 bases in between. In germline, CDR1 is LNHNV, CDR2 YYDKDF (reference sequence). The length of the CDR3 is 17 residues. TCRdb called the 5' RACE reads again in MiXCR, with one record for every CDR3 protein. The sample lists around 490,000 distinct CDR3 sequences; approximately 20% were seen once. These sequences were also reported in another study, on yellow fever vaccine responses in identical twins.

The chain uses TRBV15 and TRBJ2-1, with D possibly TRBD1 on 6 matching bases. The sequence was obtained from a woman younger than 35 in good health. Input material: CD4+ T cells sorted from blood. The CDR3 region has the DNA TGTGCCACCAGCAGAAGGACAGCCCCGAGCTCCTACAATGAGCAGTTCTTC. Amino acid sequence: CATSRRTAPSSYNEQFF.